The rows below give T cell receptor beta chains drawn from one sample of a study of cytomegalovirus exposure and HLA in healthy donors. Sequenced by immunoSEQ multiplex PCR; TCRdb stores in-frame clones only, minus some. The sample has approximately 170,000 clones, roughly two thirds seen once. Specimen: PBMCs. Receptor source: a middle-aged woman in good health and CMV-seropositive. The CDR3 runs from the conserved cysteine through the conserved F or W. The order of the fields is V gene, CDR3 length, clone size, J gene, D gene, CDR3 protein, CDR3 DNA. A D gene is named only where the DNA matches it firmly. The listing skips clone size in some rows; elsewhere it reads once, few, many or a size class.

TRBV7-8,15,NA,TRBJ2-1,TRBD2,CASSLEGLAGTEQFF,TGTGCCAGCAGCTTAGAGGGACTAGCGGGAACAGAGCAGTTCTTC
TRBV4-2,16,NA,TRBJ2-1,NA,CASSQEGGVRYNEQFF,TGTGCCAGCAGCCAAGAAGGGGGGGTTCGCTACAATGAGCAGTTCTTC
TRBV28,14,NA,TRBJ2-7,NA,CASTRGQNSYEQYF,TGTGCCAGCACCCGAGGACAGAACTCCTACGAGCAGTACTTC
TRBV6-5,16,NA,TRBJ1-2,NA,CASSYWGEGGGYGYTF,TGTGCCAGCAGTTACTGGGGGGAAGGAGGAGGTTATGGCTACACCTTC
TRBV28,16,few,TRBJ2-5,TRBD2,CASSLWTSGRGETQYF,TGTGCCAGCAGTCTCTGGACTAGCGGGAGAGGAGAGACCCAGTACTTC
TRBV9,15,NA,TRBJ2-1,TRBD2,CASSVVVAGSSEQFF,TGTGCCAGCAGCGTAGTGGTAGCGGGGTCCTCTGAGCAGTTCTTC
TRBV18,15,NA,TRBJ1-2,TRBD1,CASSPGTGANYGYTF,TGTGCCAGCTCACCAGGGACAGGGGCTAACTATGGCTACACCTTC
TRBV2,14,once,TRBJ2-2,TRBD2,CATRLAEDTGELFF,TGTGCCACCCGACTAGCGGAGGACACCGGGGAGCTGTTTTTT
TRBV19,14,NA,TRBJ1-5,NA,CASSMRGEGQPQHF,TGTGCCAGTAGTATGAGAGGGGAGGGTCAGCCCCAGCATTTT
TRBV6-5,14,few,TRBJ1-2,NA,CAAWGRGRSYGYTF,TGTGCCGCATGGGGCAGGGGCCGTAGCTATGGCTACACCTTC
TRBV19,13,NA,TRBJ2-7,TRBD1,CASAGTGFHEQYF,TGTGCCAGTGCCGGGACAGGGTTCCACGAGCAGTACTTC
TRBV4-1,15,NA,TRBJ1-2,NA,CASSQEGRGIYGYTF,TGCGCCAGCAGCCAAGAGGGAAGGGGGATATATGGCTACACCTTC
TRBV7-8,15,NA,TRBJ2-1,NA,CASSFAGTLYNEQFF,TGTGCCAGCAGCTTTGCCGGGACATTATACAATGAGCAGTTCTTC
TRBV5-4,13,NA,TRBJ2-3,NA,CASSTQGSDTQYF,TGTGCCAGCAGCACACAGGGATCAGATACGCAGTATTTT
TRBV6-6,15,NA,TRBJ1-1,TRBD1,CASSYSGGAPPEAFF,TGTGCCAGCAGTTACTCAGGGGGCGCTCCCCCTGAAGCTTTCTTT
TRBV5-4,15,NA,TRBJ2-5,NA,CASSFGGTPQETQYF,TGTGCCAGCAGCTTTGGCGGGACTCCCCAAGAGACCCAGTACTTC
TRBV28,15,NA,TRBJ2-7,NA,CASSSDSKISYEQYF,TGTGCCAGCAGCTCAGACAGCAAAATCTCCTACGAGCAGTACTTC
TRBV14,15,NA,TRBJ2-3,TRBD1,CASSPYRQGGSTQYF,TGTGCCAGCAGCCCCTACCGACAGGGGGGGAGCACGCAGTATTTT
TRBV19,13,NA,TRBJ2-7,TRBD1,CASMGQASYEQYF,TGTGCCAGTATGGGACAGGCTTCCTACGAGCAGTACTTC
TRBV5-6,16,NA,TRBJ1-1,NA,CASSFSRRPPNPEAFF,TGTGCCAGCAGCTTTTCCCGCAGGCCACCGAACCCTGAAGCTTTCTTT
TRBV7-2,14,NA,TRBJ2-5,TRBD1,CASSFQGAGETQYF,TGTGCCAGCAGCTTTCAGGGGGCTGGGGAGACCCAGTACTTC
TRBV27,15,NA,TRBJ2-7,TRBD1,CASSPTGAMTYEQYF,TGTGCCAGCAGTCCGACAGGGGCGATGACCTACGAGCAGTACTTC
TRBV5-1,14,NA,TRBJ1-3,TRBD1,CASSRDRVGDTIYF,TGCGCCAGCAGCCGGGACAGGGTGGGGGACACCATATATTTT
TRBV2,13,NA,TRBJ1-1,TRBD1,CATSTGRNTEAFF,TGTGCCACCTCGACAGGGCGGAACACTGAAGCTTTCTTT
TRBV4-2,14,once,TRBJ1-1,TRBD1,CASSGQGQGTEAFF,TGTGCCAGCAGCGGACAGGGTCAGGGCACTGAAGCTTTCTTT
TRBV27,16,NA,TRBJ2-7,TRBD2,CASSPTGLAGGTEQYF,TGTGCCAGCAGTCCGACCGGACTAGCGGGAGGAACCGAGCAGTACTTC
TRBV5-1,14,NA,TRBJ1-2,NA,CATTPDGGGYGYTF,TGCGCCACCACTCCCGACGGGGGAGGCTATGGCTACACCTTC
TRBV5-1,14,NA,TRBJ2-1,NA,CASSLGQEGNEQFF,TGCGCCAGCAGCTTGGGACAGGAAGGCAATGAGCAGTTCTTC